This T cell receptor (beta chain) was found in a study of cytomegalovirus exposure and HLA in healthy donors. Use of 60 Vbeta and 13 Jbeta primers characterized the PCR. TCRdb's copy holds only in-frame clones and misses some; the assay was immunoSEQ multiplex PCR. The data hold 110,000 to 150,000 clones, with around 80% observed a single time. This CDR3 has 13 amino acids. In germline, CDR1 is SGHNT, CDR2 YYREEE (reference sequence). Trimming cost V 4 bases and J 5 bases, with 10 bases left between them. Whole-study results and caveats: Immune exposure data for these donors was limited to CMV serostatus. For TCR beta chains, V- and J-gene trimming was later linked to a missense DCLRE1C variant. At a 0.05 false discovery rate, a later analysis found 16,951 TCR beta sequences to be associated with HLA alleles. It emerged from a later analysis that several of the most significant clusters appeared to be linked to common viral pathogens.

Note on this clone: What it recognizes is unknown.

This TCR was sampled from a female donor in good health and CMV-seronegative. The sequenced sample consisted of PBMCs. The chain employs TRBV5-4 and TRBJ2-1; D may be TRBD2 (5 bases). CDR3 residues: CASSPGINNEQFF. CDR3 DNA sequence: TGTGCCAGCAGCCCCGGGATTAACAATGAGCAGTTCTTC.